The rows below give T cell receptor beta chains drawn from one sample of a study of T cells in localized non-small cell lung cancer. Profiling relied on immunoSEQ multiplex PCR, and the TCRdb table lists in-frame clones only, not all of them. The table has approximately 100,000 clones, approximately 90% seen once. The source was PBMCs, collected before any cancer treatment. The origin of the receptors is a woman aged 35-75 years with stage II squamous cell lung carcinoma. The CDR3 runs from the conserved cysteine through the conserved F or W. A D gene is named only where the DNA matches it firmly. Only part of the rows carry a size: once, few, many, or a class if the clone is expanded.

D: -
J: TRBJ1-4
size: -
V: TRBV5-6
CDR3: CASSHIETTNEKLFF
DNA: TGTGCCAGCAGCCACATCGAGACGACTAATGAAAAACTGTTTTTT

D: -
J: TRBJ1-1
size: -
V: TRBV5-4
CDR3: CASSGGGVGTEAFF
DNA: TGTGCCAGCAGCGGGGGTGGGGTGGGCACTGAAGCTTTCTTT

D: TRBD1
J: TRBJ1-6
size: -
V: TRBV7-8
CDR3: CASSPRTGSYNSPLHF
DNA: TGTGCCAGCAGCCCTCGGACAGGGTCCTATAATTCACCCCTCCACTTT

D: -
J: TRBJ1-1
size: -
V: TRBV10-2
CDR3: CASSYLQTEAFF
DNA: TGCGCCAGCAGTTATCTCCAGACTGAAGCTTTCTTT

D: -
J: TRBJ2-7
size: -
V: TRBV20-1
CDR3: CSASRADSQYF
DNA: TGCAGTGCCTCACGGGCAGACTCGCAGTACTTC

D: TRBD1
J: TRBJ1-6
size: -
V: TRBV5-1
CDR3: CASSSDRVGNSPLHF
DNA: TGCGCCAGCAGCTCCGACAGGGTGGGTAATTCACCCCTCCACTTT

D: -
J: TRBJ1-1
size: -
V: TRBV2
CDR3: CASSEHSEAFF
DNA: TGTGCCAGCAGTGAGCATTCTGAAGCTTTCTTT

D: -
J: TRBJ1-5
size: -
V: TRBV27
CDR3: CASSLSQGNQPQHF
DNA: TGTGCCAGCAGTCTCTCACAGGGAAATCAGCCCCAGCATTTT

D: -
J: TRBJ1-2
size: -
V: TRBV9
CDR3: CASRRNGVYGYTF
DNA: TGTGCCAGCAGACGTAATGGGGTCTATGGCTACACCTTC

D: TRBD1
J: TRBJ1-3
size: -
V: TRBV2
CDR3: CASGDRLFLGNTIYF
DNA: TGTGCCAGTGGGGACAGGTTGTTTTTGGGAAACACCATATATTTT

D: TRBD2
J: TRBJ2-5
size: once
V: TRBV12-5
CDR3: CASGLTRTSGVPQETQYF
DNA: TGTGCTAGTGGTTTGACCAGGACTAGCGGGGTTCCCCAAGAGACCCAGTACTTC

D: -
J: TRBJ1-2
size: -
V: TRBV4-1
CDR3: CASSQEWTAVYGYTF
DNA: TGCGCCAGCAGCCAAGAATGGACAGCAGTCTATGGCTACACCTTC

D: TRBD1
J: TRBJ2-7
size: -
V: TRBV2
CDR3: CASQVRDRVHEQYF
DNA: TGTGCCAGCCAGGTCCGGGACAGGGTCCACGAGCAGTACTTC

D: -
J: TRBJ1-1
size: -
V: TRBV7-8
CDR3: CASSLPGGDTEAFF
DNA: TGTGCCAGCAGCCTCCCGGGGGGGGACACTGAAGCTTTCTTT

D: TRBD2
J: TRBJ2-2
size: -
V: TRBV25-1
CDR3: CASSETTSGISTGELFF
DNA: TGTGCCAGCAGTGAAACGACTAGCGGGATTTCCACCGGGGAGCTGTTTTTT

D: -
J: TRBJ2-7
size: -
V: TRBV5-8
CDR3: CATHLIYEQYF
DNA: TGTGCCACCCATCTAATTTACGAGCAGTACTTC

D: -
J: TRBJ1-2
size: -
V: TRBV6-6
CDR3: CASSYPGPRNYGYTF
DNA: TGTGCCAGCAGTTACCCTGGGCCCCGTAACTATGGCTACACCTTC

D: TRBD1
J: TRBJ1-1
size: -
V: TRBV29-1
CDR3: CSVEGQTGDTEAFF
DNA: TGCAGCGTTGAGGGGCAGACAGGGGACACTGAAGCTTTCTTT

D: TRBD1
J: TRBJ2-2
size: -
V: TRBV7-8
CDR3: CASSLRGLDGELFF
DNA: TGTGCCAGCAGCTTAAGGGGGCTGGACGGGGAGCTGTTTTTT

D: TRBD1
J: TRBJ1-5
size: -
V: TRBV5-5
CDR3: CASSLGNRGNQPQHF
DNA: TGTGCCAGCAGCTTGGGGAACAGGGGAAATCAGCCCCAGCATTTT

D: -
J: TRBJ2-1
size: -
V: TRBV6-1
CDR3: CASSEGPYKKQFF
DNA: TGTGCCAGCAGTGAAGGGCCTTACAAGAAGCAGTTCTTC

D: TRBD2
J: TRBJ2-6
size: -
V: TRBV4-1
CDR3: CASRLAGPGTSGIHSGANVLTF
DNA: TGCGCCAGCAGACTCGCGGGTCCCGGGACTAGCGGGATTCACTCTGGGGCCAACGTCCTGACTTTC

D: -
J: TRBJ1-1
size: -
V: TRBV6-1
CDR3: CASSVRGTEAFF
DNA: TGTGCCAGCAGTGTTAGGGGGACTGAAGCTTTCTTT

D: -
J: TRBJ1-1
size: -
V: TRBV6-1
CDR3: CASSRRTGPNTEAFF
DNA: TGTGCCAGCAGTCGTAGAACAGGTCCTAACACTGAAGCTTTCTTT

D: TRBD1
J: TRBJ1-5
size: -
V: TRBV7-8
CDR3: CASSSRQGQPQHF
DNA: TGTGCCAGCAGCTCCCGACAGGGACAGCCCCAGCATTTT

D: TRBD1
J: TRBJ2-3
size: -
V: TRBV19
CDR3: CASCPGTARTDTQYF
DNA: TGTGCCAGTTGCCCCGGGACAGCTCGCACAGATACGCAGTATTTT

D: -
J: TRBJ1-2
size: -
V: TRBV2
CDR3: CASRTVTVGYGYTF
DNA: TGTGCCAGCAGAACAGTGACAGTCGGCTATGGCTACACCTTC

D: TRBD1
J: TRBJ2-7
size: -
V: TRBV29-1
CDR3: CSVAGQGSHEQYF
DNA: TGCAGCGTTGCGGGACAGGGAAGCCACGAGCAGTACTTC

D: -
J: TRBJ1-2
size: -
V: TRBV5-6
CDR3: CASSPMNYGYTF
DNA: TGTGCCAGCAGCCCAATGAACTATGGCTACACCTTC

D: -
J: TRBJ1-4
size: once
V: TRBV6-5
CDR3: CASRPPGLGEKLFF
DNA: TGTGCCAGCCGCCCGCCGGGTTTAGGTGAAAAACTGTTTTTT

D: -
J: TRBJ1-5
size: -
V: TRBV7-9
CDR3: CASSPGTGNQPQHF
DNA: TGTGCCAGCAGCCCCGGGACTGGCAATCAGCCCCAGCATTTT

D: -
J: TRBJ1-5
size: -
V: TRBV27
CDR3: CASSSQGQRGNQPQHF
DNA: TGTGCCAGCAGTTCCCAGGGACAAAGGGGCAATCAGCCCCAGCATTTT

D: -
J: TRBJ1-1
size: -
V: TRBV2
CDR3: CASTTGITEAFF
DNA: TGTGCCAGCACCACAGGGATCACTGAAGCTTTCTTT

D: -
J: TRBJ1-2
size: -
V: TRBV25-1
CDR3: CASTGGSPYGYTF
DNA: TGTGCCAGCACTGGGGGAAGTCCCTATGGCTACACCTTC

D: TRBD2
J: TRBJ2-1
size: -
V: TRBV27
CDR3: CASSSGDPYNEQFF
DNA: TGTGCCAGCTCCAGCGGGGACCCCTACAATGAGCAGTTCTTC

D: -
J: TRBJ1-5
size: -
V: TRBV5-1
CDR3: CASSSTLSNQPQHF
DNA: TGCGCCAGCAGCTCGACCCTTAGCAATCAGCCCCAGCATTTT

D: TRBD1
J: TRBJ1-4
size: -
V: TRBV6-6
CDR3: CASSYTGTEGEKLFF
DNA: TGTGCCAGCAGTTACACCGGGACAGAAGGGGAAAAACTGTTTTTT

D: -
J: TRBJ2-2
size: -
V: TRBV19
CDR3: CASRRQGNTGELFF
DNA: TGTGCCAGTAGGCGGCAGGGGAACACCGGGGAGCTGTTTTTT

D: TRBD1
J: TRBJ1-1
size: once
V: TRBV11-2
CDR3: CASSSRQGIYTEAFF
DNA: TGTGCCAGCAGCTCTCGACAGGGGATATACACTGAAGCTTTCTTT

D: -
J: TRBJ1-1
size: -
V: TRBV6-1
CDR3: CASSDPRRGEAFF
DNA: TGTGCCAGCAGTGACCCAAGGCGTGGGGAAGCTTTCTTT

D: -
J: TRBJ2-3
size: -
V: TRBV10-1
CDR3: CASSEEDLQYF
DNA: TGCGCCAGCAGTGAGGAGGACTTGCAGTATTTT

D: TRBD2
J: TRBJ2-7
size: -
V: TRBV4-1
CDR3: CASSQSGRAEYEQYF
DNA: TGCGCCAGCAGCCAGAGCGGGAGGGCCGAGTACGAGCAGTACTTC